This entry lists 13 T cell receptor beta chains sequenced from one sample in a study of shared clonotypes between healthy human individuals. The data were produced by immunoSEQ multiplex PCR, yet TCRdb's version contains in-frame clones alone and is incomplete. The sample yields fewer than 3 million clones, 85% to 95% seen once. What was sequenced was naive CD4+ T cells from PBMCs. Specified subset: CD45RA+ positively selected. Receptors were obtained from a man aged 18 to 29 in good health. Some clones in this sample may be carry-over from other donors' samples.

The CDR3 here is CASSSSGLIIQYF. CDR3 nucleotides: TGTGCCAGCAGCTCCTCGGGCCTTATCATTCAGTACTTC. The chain employs TRBV5-6 and TRBJ2-4, with D unresolved. This CDR3 is 13 amino acids long. Trimming removed 3 bases from V and 9 bases from J, with 13 bases in between. Germline V gene sequence: CDR1 SGHDT, CDR2 YYEEEE.

The chain employs TRBV7-3 and TRBJ1-1; D is ambiguous. The CDR3 runs to 13 residues. Per germline, CDR1 SGHTA and CDR2 FQGTGA. With 3 bases removed from V and 4 bases from J, the gap between germline ends came to 9 bases. The CDR3 sequence is CASSFTALTEAFF. Written as DNA, the CDR3 is TGTGCCAGCAGCTTCACAGCGCTCACTGAAGCTTTCTTT.

The V and J genes are TRBV5-1 and TRBJ2-7; TRBD2 matches at 7 bases. Germline V CDR1 and CDR2: SGHRS, YFSETQ. This CDR3 region has 17 residues. J was trimmed by 0 bases and V by 0 bases; bases with no gene match: 9. The CDR3 nucleotides read TGCGCCAGCAGCTTGGGGCTTCTAGCGGACCTCTCCTACGAGCAGTACTTC. Translated: CASSLGLLADLSYEQYF. Filled out from reference TRBV5-1 and TRBJ2-7, the complete variable domain reads KAGVTQTPRYLIKTRGQQVTLSCSPISGHRSVSWYQQTPGQGLQFLFEYFSETQRNKGNFPGRFSGRQFSNSRSEMNVSTLELGDSALYLCASSLGLLADLSYEQYFGPGTRLTVT.

In this sample, this clone turned up once. V gene TRBV9 combines with J gene TRBJ1-1; 7 nucleotides align to TRBD1. The CDR3 runs 15 residues. Germline-derived CDR1 and CDR2 are SGDLS and YYNGEE. Trimming took 3 bases from V and 1 from J; bases not matched to a gene: 6. CDR3 DNA sequence: TGTGCCAGCAGCGGAGACAGGGTTCCGAACACTGAAGCTTTCTTT. Protein sequence: CASSGDRVPNTEAFF.

The chain combines TRBV19 with TRBJ2-5; TRBD2 matches at 7 bases. Germline loops: CDR1 LNHDA, CDR2 SQIVND (reference sequence). The V gene end was trimmed by 3 bases and the J gene end by 6 bases; junction bases not matched to a gene: 7. This CDR3 contains 14 residues. CDR3 bases: TGTGCCAGTAGTATCGGGGGAGGGCAGAAGACCCAGTACTTC. Translated: CASSIGGGQKTQYF.

The chain links TRBV5-6 to TRBJ1-5, with 7 bases aligning to TRBD1. CDR1 is SGHDT, CDR2 YYEEEE, per germline. The CDR3 consists of 14 residues. V lost 6 bases to trimming and J lost 3 bases; unmatched junction nucleotides: 6. Here the CDR3 reads CASTKGQSNQPQHF. The CDR3 coding sequence is TGTGCCAGCACTAAGGGACAGTCCAATCAGCCCCAGCATTTT. The variable domain in full, with the rest retrieved from reference TRBV5-6 and TRBJ1-5, is DAGVTQSPTHLIKTRGQQVTLRCSPKSGHDTVSWYQQALGQGPQFIFQYYEEEERQRGNFPDRFSGHQFPNYSSELNVNALLLGDSALYLCASTKGQSNQPQHFGDGTRLSIL.

The chain combines TRBV5-1 with TRBJ1-3; the D is unclear. Germline V gives CDR1 SGHRS, CDR2 YFSETQ. Trimming removed 1 base from V and 2 bases from J, with 13 bases in between. This CDR3 has 16 residues. In DNA form, the CDR3 reads TGCGCCAGCAGCTTGTACCCGGTAAACGCTGGAAACACCATATATTTT. Amino acid sequence: CASSLYPVNAGNTIYF.

This clone has just a few counts. The chain links TRBV28 to TRBJ1-1; D is unresolved. V was shortened by 6 bases and J by 8 bases, with 16 bases between the two germline ends. Germline values: CDR1 MDHEN, CDR2 SYDVKM. The CDR3 contains 13 residues. The CDR3 region has the DNA TGTGCCAGCAGAAACCGGGCAAATAAAGAAGCTTTCTTT. Protein: CASRNRANKEAFF.

This chain links TRBV11-1 with TRBJ1-3, with unresolved D. V lost 3 bases, J lost 2 bases, and 5 bases lay in between. The CDR3 loop spans 13 amino acids. CDR1 SGHAT and CDR2 FQDESV come from the germline V gene (reference sequence). The CDR3 spells CASSFQPGNTIYF. The CDR3 nucleotides read TGTGCCAGCAGCTTCCAACCTGGAAACACCATATATTTT. Full variable domain (missing parts from reference TRBV11-1 and TRBJ1-3): EAEVAQSPRYKITEKSQAVAFWCDPISGHATLYWYRQILGQGPELLVQFQDESVVDDSQLPKDRFSAERLKGVDSTLKIQPAELGDSAMYLCASSFQPGNTIYFGEGSWLTVV.

The CDR3 bases are TGTGCCAGCGGGGCGCGAGAGACCCAGTACTTC. This codes for CASGARETQYF. This sequence joins TRBV7-6 and TRBJ2-5; possible D gene TRBD1, 5 bases. Germline loops: CDR1 SGHVS, CDR2 FNYEAQ. With 8 bases removed from V and 4 bases from J, the gap between germline ends came to 8 bases. CDR3 length: 11 residues.

The chain uses TRBV18 and TRBJ1-1, with 8 bases identical to TRBD1. This CDR3 has 15 residues. The J segment lost 2 bases and the V segment lost 6 bases, leaving 8 bases of the junction unmatched. Per germline, CDR1 KGHSH and CDR2 LQKENI. The CDR3 sequence: CASSPGQGINTEAFF. For the CDR3, the DNA is TGTGCCAGCTCCCCAGGACAGGGAATAAACACTGAAGCTTTCTTT.

The chain links TRBV30 to TRBJ1-2; 12 nucleotides line up with TRBD1. Germline values: CDR1 GTSNPN, CDR2 SVGIG (reference sequence). With 2 bases clipped from V and 2 bases from J, the junction kept 6 bases outside the gene matches. This CDR3 comprises 16 residues. CDR3 bases: TGTGCCTGGAGTCCCCGGGACAGGGGGCGCAACTATGGCTACACCTTC. Amino acids: CAWSPRDRGRNYGYTF.

The chain has TRBV30 and TRBJ2-1, with D perhaps TRBD2 (6 bases). The CDR3 covers 13 residues. Germline V lookup: CDR1 GTSNPN, CDR2 SVGIG (reference sequence). CDR3 protein: CARGRSSYNEQFF. DNA of the CDR3: TGTGCTCGGGGGAGGAGCTCCTACAATGAGCAGTTCTTC.